This paragraph reports one T cell receptor beta chain. Its specificity is not known. As to time point: week 11, during vaccination. All doses held 300 ug of mutant IDH1 20-mer peptide, with topical imiquimod. The data stem from a study of a mutant IDH1 vaccine in newly diagnosed glioma. TCRdb keeps only in-frame clones here, not all; method: immunoSEQ multiplex PCR. The data show 120,000 or so clones, around 77% seen once. CDR3 length: 12 residues. Germline V gives CDR1 SQVTM, CDR2 ANQGSEA. Trimming pared 4 bases from V and 4 bases from J, leaving 10 bases between. This material consisted of PBMCs, taken from a glioma patient whose treatment included an IDH1 peptide vaccine. This TCR derives from a man aged 35 to 55 with glioma. The chain has TRBV29-1 and TRBJ1-1; D not certain. CDR3 nucleotides: TGCAGCGTTGTGGGCGGGAGCACTGAAGCTTTCTTT. It codes for CSVVGGSTEAFF. Full variable domain (missing parts from reference TRBV29-1 and TRBJ1-1): SAVISQKPSRDICQRGTSLTIQCQVDSQVTMMFWYRQQPGQSLTLIATANQGSEATYESGFVIDKFPISRPNLTFSTLTVSNMSPEDSSIYLCSVVGGSTEAFFGQGTRLTVV.